These 12 T cell receptor beta chains originate from one sample sequenced in a study of early T cells in non-severe SARS-CoV-2 infection. TCRdb ran MiXCR on the 5' RACE reads and lists one entry per CDR3 protein. This sample yields some 57,000 distinct CDR3 sequences, of which approximately 8% are seen a single time; 3.9% belongs to the top ten. The source material was whole blood, sampled at baseline. All receptors derive from an adult who was a healthcare worker with PCR-confirmed SARS-CoV-2 infection or an uninfected control (not recorded which).

V gene TRBV7-9 combines with J gene TRBJ2-7; the D gene is possibly TRBD1 (6 bases). Germline CDR1 reads SEHNR; CDR2 reads FQNEAQ (reference sequence). The CDR3 loop spans 12 amino acids. V dropped 4 bases and J dropped 4 bases, with 8 bases sitting between them. CDR3 in amino acids: CASSYTGYEQYF. The CDR3 region has the DNA TGTGCCAGCAGCTACACAGGGTACGAGCAGTACTTC.

The chain joins TRBV24-1 to TRBJ2-2, with TRBD1 identical over 9 bases. This CDR3 comprises 18 residues. J lost 7 bases, V lost 0 bases, and 11 bases had no gene match. Germline V gene data show CDR1 as KGHDR and CDR2 as SFDVKD. Here the CDR3 reads CATSDLKSGTGSLGELFF. The CDR3 DNA reads TGTGCCACCAGTGATTTGAAGTCCGGGACAGGGTCTCTCGGGGAGCTGTTTTTT.

The chain uses TRBV6-5 and TRBJ1-2; the D is unclear. Germline V CDR1 and CDR2: MNHEY, SVGAGI. This CDR3 has 13 amino acids. Trimming removed 5 bases at V and 8 bases at J, with 15 bases between. The CDR3 sequence: CASSHENSIGYTF. The DNA of the CDR3 is TGTGCCAGCAGTCATGAAAACAGTATAGGCTACACCTTC.

The chain couples TRBV6-1 to TRBJ2-5, with 10 bases fitting TRBD2. V lost 2 bases and J lost 7; bases outside the gene matches: 7. CDR1 and CDR2 from the germline V gene are MNHNS and SASEGT. The CDR3 totals 15 residues. CDR3: CASSEYTSGVRTQYF. The CDR3 DNA reads as TGTGCCAGCAGTGAATATACTAGCGGGGTGAGGACCCAGTACTTC.

J is TRBJ2-5 and V is TRBV6-5, with D maybe TRBD2 (7 bases). Trimming took off 5 bases at V and 3 bases at J, with 10 bases between the two ends. There are 13 residues in the CDR3. Germline V CDR1 and CDR2: MNHEY, SVGAGI. CDR3 in DNA: TGTGCCAGCAGTAGGGGGGGAGAAGAGACCCAGTACTTC. Its translation is CASSRGGEETQYF.

This clonotype was recorded a few times. The V call is TRBV6-5, the J call TRBJ2-1; perhaps D is TRBD1 or TRBD2 (5 bases each). The CDR3 loop spans 15 amino acids. V lost 6 bases and J 0 bases, leaving 12 bases between the germline ends. CDR1 is MNHEY, CDR2 SVGAGI, per germline. The CDR3 nucleotides read TGTGCCAGCAGCATGAAGGGGAGCTCCTACAATGAGCAGTTCTTC. It is translated as CASSMKGSSYNEQFF.

This clonotype has only a few counts. This chain links TRBV20-1 with TRBJ2-5, with 9 bases identical to TRBD2. Trimming cost V 0 bases and J 2 bases; bases outside gene matches: 7. Germline-derived CDR1 and CDR2 are DFQATT and SNEGSKA (reference sequence). The CDR3 has 16 residues. The CDR3 bases are TGCAGTGCTAGAGATTGGGCTAGCGGGGATCAAGAGACCCAGTACTTC. Protein: CSARDWASGDQETQYF.

The chain combines TRBV6-1 with TRBJ2-2, with 9 bases matching TRBD1. This CDR3 is 16 amino acids long. The V gene's germline CDR1 is MNHNS and CDR2 SASEGT. Trimming at V came to 11 bases and at J to 5 bases, leaving 15 bases not matched to a gene. The CDR3: CAGRTGDSARTGELFF. The CDR3 DNA reads TGTGCCGGCCGGACAGGGGACTCCGCGAGGACCGGGGAGCTGTTTTTT.

This clonotype appeared a few times. The chain employs TRBV4-1 and TRBJ2-1; 7 bases agree with TRBD1. Germline CDR1 and CDR2: MGHRA and YSYEKL. The CDR3 has 16 amino acids. With 0 bases clipped from V and 9 bases from J, the junction kept 11 bases outside the gene matches. CDR3 sequence reads: CASSQESAGGWAEQFF. The CDR3 region has the DNA TGCGCCAGCAGCCAAGAATCGGCAGGGGGTTGGGCTGAGCAGTTCTTC.

This clonotype was detected ten times or more. V gene TRBV12-3 or TRBV12-4 combines with J gene TRBJ1-1; maybe TRBD1 (5 bases). The V end was cut by 5 bases, the J end by 2 bases, with 12 bases between. There are 14 residues in the CDR3. CDR3 protein: CASSLQTVNTEAFF. CDR3 DNA sequence: TGTGCCAGCAGTCTGCAGACAGTTAACACTGAAGCTTTCTTT.

The sample holds many counts of this clonotype. The rearrangement links TRBV12-5 to TRBJ2-1, with D possibly TRBD1 on 6 matching bases. Germline CDR1 is LGHNT and CDR2 is FRNRAP. V lost 1 base to trimming and J lost 8 bases, with 12 bases between them. This CDR3 spans 14 amino acids. The CDR3 reads CASGLARGYDEQFF. CDR3 DNA: TGTGCTAGTGGTTTGGCCAGGGGTTACGATGAGCAGTTCTTC.

This clonotype was counted a few times. The chain couples TRBV9 to TRBJ1-5, with a possible D match to TRBD1 (6 bases). This CDR3 is 15 amino acids long. The germline V and J ends were trimmed by 3 bases and 5 bases, with 15 bases remaining between them. Germline lookup yields CDR1 SGDLS and CDR2 YYNGEE. The CDR3, as DNA: TGTGCCAGCAGCGCCAACGGGGGCCGTTATCAGCCCCAGCATTTT. This gives the protein CASSANGGRYQPQHF.